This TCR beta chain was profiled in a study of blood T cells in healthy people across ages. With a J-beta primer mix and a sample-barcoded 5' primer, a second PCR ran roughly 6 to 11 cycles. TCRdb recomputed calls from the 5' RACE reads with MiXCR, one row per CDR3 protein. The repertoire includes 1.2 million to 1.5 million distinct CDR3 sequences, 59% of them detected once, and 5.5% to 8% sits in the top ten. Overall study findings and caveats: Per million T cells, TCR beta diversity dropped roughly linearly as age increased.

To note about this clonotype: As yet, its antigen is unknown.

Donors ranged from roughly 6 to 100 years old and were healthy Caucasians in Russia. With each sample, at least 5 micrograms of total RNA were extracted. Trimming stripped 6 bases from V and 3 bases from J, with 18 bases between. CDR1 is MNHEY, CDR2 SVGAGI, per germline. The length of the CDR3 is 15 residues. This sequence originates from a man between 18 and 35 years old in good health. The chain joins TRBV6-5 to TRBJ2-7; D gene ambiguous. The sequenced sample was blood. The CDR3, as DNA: TGTGCCAGCAGCCTGGACCTGGAATCAAGCTACGAGCAGTACTTC. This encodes CASSLDLESSYEQYF.